A selection of T cell receptor beta chains follows, all from one sample in a study of T-cell memory formation after mild COVID-19. TCRdb re-called the 5' RACE reads through MiXCR, storing one row per CDR3 protein. The table lists 410,000 or so distinct CDR3 sequences, 20% to 30% of them singletons. The sample was PBMCs or a T cell subset sorted from them (not recorded which). All receptors come from an adult woman who had mild COVID-19 (a few samples of this study predate the infection). Cell type and time point are not known. Both conserved end residues are part of each CDR3.

15 TRBV18 CASSPEDTGAQPQHF
15 TRBV12-3/TRBV12-4 CASTLGTSWSEEQFF
16 TRBV5-6 CASTPRYGRAYNEQFF
15 TRBV2 CAGRLMQGGDSPLHF
13 TRBV6-1 CASSEGNYNEQFF
15 TRBV12-3/TRBV12-4 CASSLTQTRRETQYF
17 TRBV5-1 CASSLGPLLGGTDTQYF
13 TRBV15 CATSRVGQGEQYF
14 TRBV7-3 CASSLNSRRETQYF
11 TRBV29-1 CSVVVWDGYTF
16 TRBV9 CASSVDSGVLVRELFF
17 TRBV24-1 CATSSAVGTGGQETQYF
13 TRBV12-3/TRBV12-4 CASSLDNTDTQYF
16 TRBV15 CATSRGQGIIGYEQYF
13 TRBV29-1 CSVAGSSYNEQFF
15 TRBV29-1 CSVEPSGTPGETQYF
14 TRBV5-1 CASSHDRANTEAFF
15 TRBV6-5 CASSPLAGVADTQYF
13 TRBV7-9 CASSFEGEETQYF
14 TRBV3-1 CASSPGAVSYEQYF
14 TRBV11-2 CASSRTSVQETQYF
15 TRBV2 CASSEAIRGNSPLHF
18 TRBV4-2 CASSQFWEREVAKNIQYF
16 TRBV6-6 CASRIFGTTGGETQYF
14 TRBV9 CASSPHVAQETQYF
13 TRBV6-5 CASSFGQTYGYTF
12 TRBV2 CAHIGVSYEQYF
13 TRBV21-1 CASRPFYGYEQYF
17 TRBV18 CASSPEQGGRNTGELFF
16 TRBV3-1 CASSRTSGSQRETQYF
16 TRBV7-6 CASSNGRPTSTDTQYF
14 TRBV5-6 CASSWVPNTGELFF
19 TRBV9 CASSPPFPAGGPDTGELFF
18 TRBV5-1 CASSLDRGSPPGANVLTF
15 TRBV30 CAWSTSWGTTGELFF
16 TRBV27 CASRESGYSNNQPQHF
13 TRBV7-7 CASSLGQSTEAFF
13 TRBV7-9 CASSLAEGNEQFF
14 TRBV15 CATSGGTRGNEQFF
15 TRBV29-1 CSVEAGGIGTGELFF
14 TRBV12-3/TRBV12-4 CASNFIGGQETQYF
15 TRBV18 CASSPRGATSYEQYF
14 TRBV18 CASSRQTGQETQYF
16 TRBV7-6 CASSPGLAGGTDTQYF
13 TRBV30 CAWSRGRQTKQYF
15 TRBV7-3 CASSRGLAGDGEQFF
16 TRBV5-1 CASSRDTGASGNTIYF
12 TRBV24-1 CATKGGSGEQFF
16 TRBV7-2 CASSTRTASSTNGQFF
12 TRBV29-1 CSVDPGTHEQYF
15 TRBV24-1 CATSDPGQGKNEQFF
14 TRBV18 CASSPRPDQETQYF